Each of the 29 T cell receptor beta chains below was sequenced from the same sample in a study of PD-L1 blockade in urothelial cancer. Clones were read by immunoSEQ multiplex PCR, and TCRdb kept only the in-frame ones, dropping some. The sample holds fewer than 90,000 clones; less than 95% are singletons and the top ten take 0.87%. Noted time point: peripheral blood 6 weeks after treatment start. The sequences come from PBMCs, collected around atezolizumab (anti-PD-L1) treatment. Receptor source: a woman aged 80 or older with urothelial cancer.

The V and J genes are TRBV7-9 and TRBJ2-5; 7 positions match TRBD2. V gave up 7 bases and J gave up 4 bases; unmatched junction bases: 6. The CDR3 totals 13 residues. The germline gives CDR1 SEHNR, CDR2 FQNEAQ (reference sequence). DNA for the CDR3: TGTGCCAGCACGCCCTGGGGGGGAGAGACCCAGTACTTC. As protein: CASTPWGGETQYF.

The V gene is TRBV28, the J gene TRBJ1-1, with 7 bases aligning to TRBD1. Germline CDR1 is MDHEN and CDR2 is SYDVKM. V dropped 5 bases and J dropped 5; count of bases not matched to a gene: 5. CDR3 length equals 13 residues. The CDR3 sequence is CASSRPQGTEAFF. CDR3 coding DNA: TGTGCCAGCAGTCGGCCACAGGGGACTGAAGCTTTCTTT.

The chain uses TRBV15 and TRBJ2-1, with D possibly matching TRBD1 (7 bases). This CDR3 spans 13 amino acids. The V gene's germline CDR1 is LNHNV and CDR2 YYDKDF (reference sequence). The ends were cut back, 0 bases at V and 14 bases at J, with 14 bases in the middle. The CDR3 protein is CATSRDRGAIKFF. The CDR3 region has the DNA TGTGCCACCAGCAGAGACAGGGGGGCTATTAAGTTCTTC.

The rearrangement joins TRBV27 to TRBJ1-5; no definite D call. CDR3 size: 19 residues. Trimming pared 5 bases from V and 4 bases from J, leaving 27 bases between. In germline, CDR1 is MNHEY, CDR2 SMNVEV (reference sequence). CDR3 DNA: TGTGCCAGCAGTCCCTCCCTCGGAGGTTGGGGTGCAATGAATCAGCCCCAGCATTTT. The encoded protein is CASSPSLGGWGAMNQPQHF.

This chain links TRBV4-1 with TRBJ1-2; perhaps TRBD1 as D (6 bases). The V gene lost 2 bases and the J gene lost 4 bases, with 17 bases spanning the gap. Germline V gives CDR1 MGHRA, CDR2 YSYEKL. The CDR3 runs to 16 residues. In nucleotides, the CDR3 is TGCGCCAGCAGCCAAACGGCCCTACAGGGTACCTATGGCTACACCTTC. It yields the protein CASSQTALQGTYGYTF.

The CDR3, as DNA: TGTGCCAGCAGTGGGCCGGGAGTCCTCTACGAGCAGTACTTC. Residues: CASSGPGVLYEQYF. V and J are TRBV2 and TRBJ2-7; a weak D match, TRBD2 (6 bases). The V gene lost 4 bases and the J gene lost 3 bases, with 13 bases spanning the gap. Germline V gene lookup returns CDR1 SNHLY and CDR2 FYNNEI. The CDR3 extends over 14 amino acids. Combining the CDR3 with reference TRBV2 and TRBJ2-7 gives the whole variable domain EPEVTQTPSHQVTQMGQEVILRCVPISNHLYFYWYRQILGQKVEFLVSFYNNEISEKSEIFDDQFSVERPDGSNFTLKIRSTKLEDSAMYFCASSGPGVLYEQYFGPGTRLTVT.

The rearrangement links TRBV2 to TRBJ1-4, with D perhaps TRBD1 (5 bases). V was cut by 10 bases and J by 0 bases, with 18 bases left in between. The CDR3 is made up of 16 amino acids. Germline assignment: CDR1 SNHLY and CDR2 FYNNEI. The CDR3 sequence: CATSIQGGTTNEKLFF. DNA of the CDR3: TGTGCCACCTCCATTCAGGGAGGAACAACTAATGAAAAACTGTTTTTT.

This clone has just one count. V and J are TRBV29-1 and TRBJ2-1, with 10 bases aligning to TRBD2. Germline-derived CDR1 and CDR2 are SQVTM and ANQGSEA. V lost 6 bases, J lost 6 bases, and 11 bases stayed unmatched. The CDR3 contains 15 residues. Here the CDR3 reads CSVGLGTSVFNEQFF. The CDR3 region has the DNA TGCAGCGTCGGACTCGGGACTAGCGTGTTCAATGAGCAGTTCTTC.

The chain couples TRBV5-6 to TRBJ2-2; TRBD1 agrees at 12 bases. Losses at the gene ends were 4 bases for V and 3 bases for J; bases not matched to a gene: 4. This CDR3 comprises 16 residues. CDR1 is SGHDT, CDR2 YYEEEE, per germline. The CDR3 DNA sequence: TGTGCCAGCAGCCCTGGGACAGGGGGCTACACCGGGGAGCTGTTTTTT. Translating it yields CASSPGTGGYTGELFF.

The V call is TRBV14, the J call TRBJ2-1, with 7 nucleotides matching TRBD2. Germline values: CDR1 SGHDN, CDR2 FVKESK. CDR3 length: 15 residues. V lost 1 base to trimming and J lost 5 bases; unmatched junction nucleotides: 5. CDR3 nucleotides: TGTGCCAGCAGCCAAGCGGCGGGAGTTAACAATGAGCAGTTCTTC. Protein: CASSQAAGVNNEQFF.

The chain uses TRBV9 and TRBJ1-2; D call uncertain. This CDR3 spans 12 amino acids. Germline lookup yields CDR1 SGDLS and CDR2 YYNGEE. Trimming cost V 3 bases and J 2 bases, with 5 bases left between them. The CDR3 reads CASSGGNYGYTF. CDR3 nucleotide sequence: TGTGCCAGCAGCGGCGGGAACTATGGCTACACCTTC.

The V gene is TRBV4-1, the J gene TRBJ1-4; 9 bases align to TRBD1. Germline CDR1 and CDR2: MGHRA and YSYEKL. There are 17 residues in the CDR3. V lost 0 bases and J lost 7; bases outside the gene matches: 9. CDR3 sequence: CASSQDRGTGRGEKLFF. In DNA, the CDR3 is TGCGCCAGCAGCCAAGATCGGGGGACAGGGCGGGGTGAAAAACTGTTTTTT.

The chain couples TRBV7-9 to TRBJ2-7; 7 bases line up with TRBD2. CDR1 SEHNR and CDR2 FQNEAQ come from the germline V gene (reference sequence). V trimming: 4 bases; J trimming: 5 bases; junction bases outside the gene matches: 17. The CDR3 is made up of 17 amino acids. CDR3 sequence: CASSSTLGRERTNEQYF. The CDR3 nucleotides are TGTGCCAGCAGCTCCACCTTGGGGAGGGAGCGCACCAACGAGCAGTACTTC.

The chain couples TRBV9 to TRBJ2-7; perhaps TRBD2 as D (7 bases). Trimming shortened V by 0 bases and J by 5 bases, and 15 bases separated the two germline ends. The CDR3 is made up of 15 amino acids. Per germline, CDR1 SGDLS and CDR2 YYNGEE. The CDR3 is CASSVDEGGIDEQYF. The CDR3 DNA is TGTGCCAGCAGCGTAGACGAGGGGGGGATCGACGAGCAGTACTTC.

The V and J genes are TRBV11-3 and TRBJ1-1; D gene uncertain. Trimming left V 1 base short and J 1 base short, with 4 bases between. The CDR3 totals 13 residues. Germline V gene lookup returns CDR1 SGHNT and CDR2 YENEEA. CDR3 in amino acids: CASSLGRNTEAFF. Written as DNA, the CDR3 is TGTGCCAGCAGCTTAGGGAGGAACACTGAAGCTTTCTTT.

The chain combines TRBV15 with TRBJ1-1; D perhaps matches TRBD1 (5 bases). The CDR3 is made up of 17 amino acids. The germline CDR1 and CDR2 sequences are LNHNV and YYDKDF (reference sequence). The V end was cut by 3 bases, the J end by 1 base, with 18 bases between. The CDR3, as DNA: TGTGCCACCAGCAGTCCATACCCATTAGACAGGAACACTGAAGCTTTCTTT. It codes for CATSSPYPLDRNTEAFF.

The CDR3 is CAFSTGTGNQPQHF. The CDR3, as DNA: TGTGCCTTCTCGACAGGAACGGGGAATCAGCCCCAGCATTTT. The chain is built from TRBV30 and TRBJ1-5, with a possible D match to TRBD1 (6 bases). Germline V gene sequence: CDR1 GTSNPN, CDR2 SVGIG (reference sequence). V lost 7 bases to trimming and J lost 4 bases, with 17 bases between them. The CDR3 is 14 residues long.

This chain links TRBV25-1 with TRBJ1-2; weak D call: TRBD1 (6 bases). V dropped 6 bases and J dropped 2 bases, with 10 bases sitting between them. Germline V gene data show CDR1 as MGHDK and CDR2 as SYGVNS. This CDR3 contains 13 residues. Here the CDR3 DNA reads TGTGCCAGCAGCGCCGGGACAAACTATGGCTACACCTTC. Residues: CASSAGTNYGYTF.

The chain employs TRBV28 and TRBJ2-7, with TRBD2 matching 13 bases. V shed 6 bases and J 5 bases; nucleotides not matched to a gene: 10. The CDR3 contains 16 residues. Germline assignment: CDR1 MDHEN and CDR2 SYDVKM. CDR3 nucleotide sequence: TGTGCCAGCAGCGACCCCAGACTAGCGGGAGGTGACGAGCAGTACTTC. This encodes CASSDPRLAGGDEQYF.

The chain combines TRBV6-1 with TRBJ1-2; possibly TRBD1 for D (5 bases). CDR1 and CDR2 (germline): MNHNS, SASEGT. The CDR3 totals 13 residues. Trimming stripped 10 bases from V and 4 bases from J, with 16 bases between. The CDR3 nucleotides read TGTGCCACTACCGGTGGGGGGACCTATGGCTACACCTTC. Translated: CATTGGGTYGYTF.

V usage is TRBV20-1 and J usage is TRBJ2-7; D not resolved. V shed 1 base and J shed 9 bases, with 10 bases lying between them. This CDR3 is built from 11 residues. Germline CDR1 reads DFQATT; CDR2 reads SNEGSKA (reference sequence). The DNA for the CDR3 is TGCAGTGCTAGAGTCGGAACGGGGCAGTACTTC. Protein: CSARVGTGQYF.

The V gene is TRBV30, the J gene TRBJ2-1, with D possibly matching TRBD1 (6 bases). Germline CDR1 is GTSNPN and CDR2 is SVGIG (reference sequence). CDR3 length: 17 residues. With 0 bases removed from V and 0 bases from J, the gap between germline ends came to 15 bases. The CDR3, as DNA: TGTGCCTGGAGTGTACATACAGGGCGAGGCTCCTACAATGAGCAGTTCTTC. Protein sequence: CAWSVHTGRGSYNEQFF.

This chain links TRBV19 with TRBJ2-5; TRBD2 is a possible D gene (5 bases). The CDR3 consists of 14 residues. Germline V CDR1 and CDR2: LNHDA, SQIVND (reference sequence). V lost 1 base to trimming and J lost 10 bases, with 16 bases between them. CDR3 sequence reads: CASSIAARPSGQYF. The CDR3 DNA follows: TGTGCCAGTAGTATAGCCGCCAGGCCGAGCGGCCAGTACTTC.

The chain couples TRBV27 to TRBJ1-4, with 9 bases identical to TRBD1. With V trimmed by 5 bases and J by 3 bases, 4 bases remained unmatched. CDR3 length: 15 residues. CDR1 is MNHEY and CDR2 is SMNVEV in the germline V gene (reference sequence). This CDR3 is CASSPGDRANEKLFF. CDR3 coding DNA: TGTGCCAGCAGTCCGGGGGACAGGGCTAATGAAAAACTGTTTTTT.

This chain joins TRBV19 and TRBJ2-3, with 8 bases matching TRBD2. There are 15 residues in the CDR3. Germline CDR1 LNHDA, CDR2 SQIVND (reference sequence). V was pared by 9 bases and J by 4 bases, with 12 bases of the junction left unmatched. This CDR3 is CASSLAGSLSDTQYF. DNA for the CDR3: TGTGCCAGCAGCCTAGCGGGTTCCCTCTCAGATACGCAGTATTTT.

This clone was recorded only once. The chain links TRBV7-6 to TRBJ2-5; the D gene is possibly TRBD1 (6 bases). The germline gives CDR1 SGHVS, CDR2 FNYEAQ. This CDR3 is built from 14 residues. Trimming stripped 3 bases from V and 5 bases from J, with 13 bases between. This CDR3 is CASSLLSGEETQYF. CDR3 in DNA: TGTGCCAGCAGCTTGTTATCAGGGGAGGAGACCCAGTACTTC.

This clone was recorded a few times. This sequence joins TRBV28 and TRBJ1-1; a possible D gene is TRBD1 (6 bases). Trimming took 6 bases from V and 10 from J, leaving 15 bases between them. The length of the CDR3 is 12 residues. Germline CDR1 reads MDHEN; CDR2 reads SYDVKM. The CDR3 loop reads CASRGGARRAFF. For the CDR3, the DNA is TGTGCCAGCAGGGGGGGGGCAAGGAGAGCTTTCTTT. Combining the CDR3 with reference TRBV28 and TRBJ1-1 gives the whole variable domain DVKVTQSSRYLVKRTGEKVFLECVQDMDHENMFWYRQDPGLGLRLIYFSYDVKMKEKGDIPEGYSVSREKKERFSLILESASTNQTSMYLCASRGGARRAFFGQGTRLTVV.

This clone appeared a single time. The gene calls are TRBV7-7 and TRBJ2-2; the match to TRBD2 covers 9 bases. With 5 bases clipped from V and 0 bases from J, the junction kept 1 base outside the gene matches. Germline V lookup: CDR1 SSHAT, CDR2 FNYEAQ (reference sequence). CDR3 length: 15 amino acids. DNA of the CDR3: TGTGCCAGCAGCGCTAGCGGGGCGAACACCGGGGAGCTGTTTTTT. It yields the protein CASSASGANTGELFF.

This chain uses TRBV28 with TRBJ1-5; tentatively, D is TRBD1 (6 bases). The CDR3 sequence is 20 residues long. Germline V lookup: CDR1 MDHEN, CDR2 SYDVKM. The V and J ends lost 4 bases and 0 bases respectively, with 25 bases between them. The CDR3 bases are TGTGCCAGCAGTTCACAAACGATTCCGGGACACCGATATAGCAATCAGCCCCAGCATTTT. This gives the protein CASSSQTIPGHRYSNQPQHF.